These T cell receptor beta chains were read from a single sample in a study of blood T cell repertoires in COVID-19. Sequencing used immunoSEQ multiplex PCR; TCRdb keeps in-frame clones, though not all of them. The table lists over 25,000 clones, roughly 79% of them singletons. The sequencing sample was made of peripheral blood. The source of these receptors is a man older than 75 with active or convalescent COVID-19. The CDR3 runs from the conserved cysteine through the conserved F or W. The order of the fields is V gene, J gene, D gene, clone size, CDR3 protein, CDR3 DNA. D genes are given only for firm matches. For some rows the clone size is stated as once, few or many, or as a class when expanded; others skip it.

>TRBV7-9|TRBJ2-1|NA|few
CASSLVGAQSSYNEQFF
TGTGCCAGCAGCTTAGTGGGGGCCCAAAGCTCCTACAATGAGCAGTTCTTC
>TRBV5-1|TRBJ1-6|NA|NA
CASSLGQLNNSPLHF
TGCGCCAGCAGCTTGGGACAGCTTAATAATTCACCCCTCCACTTT
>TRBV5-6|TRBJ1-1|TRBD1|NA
CASSNRDRVPEAFF
TGTGCCAGCAGCAACCGGGACAGGGTGCCTGAAGCTTTCTTT
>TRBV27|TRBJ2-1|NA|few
CASSLSGVTEQFF
TGTGCCAGCAGTTTATCCGGGGTGACTGAGCAGTTCTTC
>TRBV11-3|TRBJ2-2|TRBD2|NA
CASSFNRGSAGELFF
TGTGCCAGCAGCTTTAACCGCGGGAGTGCCGGGGAGCTGTTTTTT
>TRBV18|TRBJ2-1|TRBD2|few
CASSLKTSGGYNEQFF
TGTGCCAGCTCACTGAAGACTAGCGGGGGATACAATGAGCAGTTCTTC
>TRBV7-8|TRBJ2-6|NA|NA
CASSPRASGANVLTF
TGTGCCAGCAGCCCCAGGGCTTCTGGGGCCAACGTCCTGACTTTC
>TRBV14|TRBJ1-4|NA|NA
CASSPLTFGGREKLFF
TGTGCCAGCAGCCCTTTGACATTCGGTGGGAGAGAAAAACTGTTTTTT
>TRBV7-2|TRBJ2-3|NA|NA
CASNLAYTDTQYF
TGTGCCAGCAACTTAGCATACACAGATACGCAGTATTTT
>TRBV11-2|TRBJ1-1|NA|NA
CASSLGLGSEAFF
TGTGCCAGCAGCTTAGGCCTCGGTAGTGAAGCTTTCTTT
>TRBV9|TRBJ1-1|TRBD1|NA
CASSAYRGTNTEAFF
TGTGCCAGCAGCGCGTACAGGGGTACGAACACTGAAGCTTTCTTT
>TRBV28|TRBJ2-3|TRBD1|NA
CASSLDRRTDTQYF
TGTGCCAGCAGTTTGGACAGGAGAACAGATACGCAGTATTTT
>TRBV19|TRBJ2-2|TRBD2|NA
CASSIGLGLTGELFF
TGTGCCAGTAGTATCGGACTAGGGCTCACCGGGGAGCTGTTTTTT
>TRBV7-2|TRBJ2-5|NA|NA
CASSLVGQETQYF
TGTGCCAGCAGCTTAGTCGGCCAAGAGACCCAGTACTTC
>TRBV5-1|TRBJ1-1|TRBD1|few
CASSSAGTGEAFF
TGCGCCAGCAGCTCGGCCGGGACAGGGGAAGCTTTCTTT
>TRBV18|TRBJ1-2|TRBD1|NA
CASSLAGTAYGYTF
TGTGCCAGCTCACTGGCCGGGACAGCCTATGGCTACACCTTC
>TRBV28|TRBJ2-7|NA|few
CASLSYQGKDLYEQYF
TGTGCCAGCCTTTCTTACCAGGGTAAGGATTTATACGAGCAGTACTTC
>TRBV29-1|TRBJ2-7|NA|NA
CSVVFLYEQYF
TGCAGCGTTGTGTTCCTCTACGAGCAGTACTTC
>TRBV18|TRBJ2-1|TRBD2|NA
CASSPPAGALGYNEQFF
TGTGCCAGCTCACCACCAGCGGGGGCCCTTGGGTACAATGAGCAGTTCTTC
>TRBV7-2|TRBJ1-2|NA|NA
CASSLDGQLNYGYTF
TGTGCCAGCAGCTTAGATGGACAGCTCAACTATGGCTACACCTTC
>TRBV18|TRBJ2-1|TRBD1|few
CASSPLGQPNEQFF
TGTGCCAGCTCACCGTTGGGACAGCCCAATGAGCAGTTCTTC
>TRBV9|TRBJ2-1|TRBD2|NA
CASSPWTSGSNEQFF
TGTGCCAGCAGCCCTTGGACTAGCGGGAGCAATGAGCAGTTCTTC
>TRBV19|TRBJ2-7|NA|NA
CASMGRGIYEQYF
TGTGCCAGTATGGGCAGGGGAATTTACGAGCAGTACTTC
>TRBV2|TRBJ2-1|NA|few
CASSDLESYNEQFF
TGTGCCAGCAGCGACCTAGAGTCTTACAATGAGCAGTTCTTC
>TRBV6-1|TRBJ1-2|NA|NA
CASSEAGHIYGYTF
TGTGCCAGCAGTGAAGCGGGACATATCTATGGCTACACCTTC
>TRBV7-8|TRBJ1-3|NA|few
CASSLPEYRSSGNTIYF
TGTGCCAGCAGCTTACCGGAGTACAGGAGCTCTGGAAACACCATATATTTT
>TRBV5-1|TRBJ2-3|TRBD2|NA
CASSLGGTSSTDTQYF
TGCGCCAGCAGCCTCGGCGGGACTAGTAGCACAGATACGCAGTATTTT
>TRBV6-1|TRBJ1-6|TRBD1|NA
CASSETRQGGSPLHF
TGTGCCAGCAGTGAAACCAGACAGGGTGGGTCACCCCTCCACTTT
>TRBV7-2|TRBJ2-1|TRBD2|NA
CASSLTSGKYNEQFF
TGTGCCAGCAGCCTGACTAGCGGGAAATACAATGAGCAGTTCTTC
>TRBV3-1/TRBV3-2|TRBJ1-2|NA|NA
CASSQEWQSYGYTF
TGTGCCAGCAGCCAGGAGTGGCAAAGCTATGGCTACACCTTC
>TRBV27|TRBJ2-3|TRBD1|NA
CASSLIGTANTDTQYF
TGTGCCAGCAGTTTGATCGGGACAGCCAACACAGATACGCAGTATTTT
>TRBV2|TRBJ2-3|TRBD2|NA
CASSGSPSGGAGDTQYF
TGTGCCAGCAGTGGATCACCTAGCGGGGGGGCCGGAGATACGCAGTATTTT
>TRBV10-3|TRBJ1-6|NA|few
CAIKRDNSYNSPLHF
TGTGCCATCAAACGGGACAACTCCTATAATTCACCCCTCCACTTT
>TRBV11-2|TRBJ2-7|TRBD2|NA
CASSLNSKTSGRGEQYF
TGTGCCAGCAGCCTTAACTCCAAGACTAGCGGGAGAGGCGAGCAGTACTTC
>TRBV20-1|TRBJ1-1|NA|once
CSASSRNTEAFF
TGCAGTGCTAGTTCCAGGAACACTGAAGCTTTCTTT
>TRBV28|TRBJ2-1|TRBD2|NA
CASSRTSGAHNEQFF
TGTGCCAGCAGCCGAACTAGCGGAGCCCACAATGAGCAGTTCTTC
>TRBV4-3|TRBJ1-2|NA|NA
CASSQDLTGGYGYTF
TGCGCCAGCAGCCAAGACTTGACCGGGGGGTATGGCTACACCTTC
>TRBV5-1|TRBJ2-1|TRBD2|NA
CASSPPTSGGPYNEQFF
TGCGCCAGCAGCCCGCCGACTAGCGGGGGCCCTTACAATGAGCAGTTCTTC
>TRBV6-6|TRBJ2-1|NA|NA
CASSYSLGRIEQFF
TGTGCCAGCAGTTACTCCCTTGGGAGGATTGAGCAGTTCTTC
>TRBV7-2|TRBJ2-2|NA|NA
CASSPSGFSRGGELFF
TGTGCCAGCAGCCCCTCTGGGTTTTCTCGGGGCGGGGAGCTGTTTTTT
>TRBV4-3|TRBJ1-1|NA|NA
CASSPQDGRTGTFF
TGCGCCAGCAGCCCCCAGGATGGGCGGACCGGGACTTTCTTT
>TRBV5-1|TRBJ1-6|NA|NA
CASRREGSYNSPLHF
TGCGCCAGCAGACGGGAGGGCTCCTATAATTCACCCCTCCACTTT
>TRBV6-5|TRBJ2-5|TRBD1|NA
CASSTGTAKETQYF
TGTGCCAGCAGTACCGGGACAGCAAAAGAGACCCAGTACTTC
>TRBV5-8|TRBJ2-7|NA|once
CASSAHRVLSYEQYF
TGTGCCAGCAGCGCCCACAGGGTTCTTTCCTACGAGCAGTACTTC
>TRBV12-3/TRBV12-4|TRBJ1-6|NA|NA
CASSLGGSPLHF
TGTGCCAGCAGTTTAGGCGGTTCACCCCTCCACTTT
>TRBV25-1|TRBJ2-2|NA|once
CASSKEGMLNTGELFF
TGTGCCAGCAGCAAGGAGGGGATGCTAAACACCGGGGAGCTGTTTTTT
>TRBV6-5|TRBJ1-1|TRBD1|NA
CASRRQGNTEAFF
TGTGCCAGCAGGAGACAGGGGAACACTGAAGCTTTCTTT
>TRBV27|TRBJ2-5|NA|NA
CASSLSWSETQYF
TGTGCCAGCAGTTTATCGTGGAGTGAGACCCAGTACTTC
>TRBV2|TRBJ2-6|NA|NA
CASSVAGGANVLTF
TGTGCCAGCAGTGTGGCGGGAGGGGCCAACGTCCTGACTTTC
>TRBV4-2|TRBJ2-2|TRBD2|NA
CASSQDRKRGRTGELFF
TGTGCCAGCAGCCAAGATCGAAAGCGGGGGAGGACCGGGGAGCTGTTTTTT
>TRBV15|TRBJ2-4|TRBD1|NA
CATSRGEGQGGEAKNIQYF
TGTGCCACCAGCAGAGGCGAGGGACAGGGGGGCGAAGCCAAAAACATTCAGTACTTC
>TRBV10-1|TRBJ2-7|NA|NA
CASSAGQRSYEQYF
TGCGCCAGCAGCGCGGGACAGCGGAGCTACGAGCAGTACTTC
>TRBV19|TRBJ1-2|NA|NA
CASSIDGQGGAYGYTF
TGTGCCAGTAGTATAGATGGCCAAGGAGGTGCCTATGGCTACACCTTC
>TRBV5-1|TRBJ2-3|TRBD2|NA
CASSTGLAGGLVDTQYF
TGCGCCAGCAGCACAGGACTAGCGGGAGGGCTTGTAGATACGCAGTATTTT
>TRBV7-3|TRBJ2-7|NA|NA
CASSLARVDEQYF
TGTGCCAGCAGCTTAGCCAGGGTGGACGAGCAGTACTTC
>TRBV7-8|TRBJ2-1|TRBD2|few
CASSPYSGSYNEQFF
TGTGCCAGCAGCCCCTATAGCGGGAGTTACAATGAGCAGTTCTTC
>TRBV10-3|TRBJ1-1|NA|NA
CAISESQVLNTEAFF
TGTGCCATCAGTGAGTCACAGGTACTGAACACTGAAGCTTTCTTT
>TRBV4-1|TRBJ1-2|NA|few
CASSRVGLQNGYTF
TGCGCCAGCAGCCGAGTGGGACTTCAAAATGGCTACACCTTC
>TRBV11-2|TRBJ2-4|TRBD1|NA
CASRGLDRSKNIQYF
TGTGCCAGCAGGGGGCTGGACAGGTCCAAAAACATTCAGTACTTC
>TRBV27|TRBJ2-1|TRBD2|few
CASSFLAGVPGDEQFF
TGTGCCAGCAGTTTCCTAGCGGGAGTCCCAGGGGATGAGCAGTTCTTC